These T cell receptor beta chains were read from a single sample in a study of human T cells and chemical hapten exposure. A single record per CDR3 protein comes from TCRdb applying MiXCR to the RACE reads. The sample holds about 190,000 distinct CDR3 sequences, 24% seen once. The sample consisted of whole blood, taken in connection with sensitization to the hapten diphenylcyclopropenone (DPC). The receptors were gathered from a woman aged 40 to 50 with alopecia areata. Some clones in this sample may be carry-over from other donors' samples. Both conserved end residues are part of each CDR3. A D gene is named only where the DNA matches it firmly. Not all rows give a size; the values are once, few, many and, for expanded clones, a class.

abundance	d_gene	j_gene	v_gene	CDR3aa	CDR3nt
-	-	TRBJ2-3	TRBV6-5	CASSYGRALGDTQYF	TGTGCCAGCAGTTATGGGCGAGCCCTCGGGGATACGCAGTATTTT
-	-	TRBJ1-1	TRBV29-1	CSVSRAQGAFF	TGCAGCGTTTCTAGGGCCCAGGGAGCTTTCTTT
-	-	TRBJ2-5	TRBV6-5	CASHNSRETQYF	TGTGCCAGCCATAATTCGCGAGAGACCCAGTACTTC
few	TRBD1	TRBJ1-4	TRBV7-9	CASSLQQGHEKLFF	TGTGCCAGCAGCTTACAACAGGGGCATGAAAAACTGTTTTTT
many	-	TRBJ2-5	TRBV6-1	CASVRTASQETQYF	TGTGCCAGCGTTCGGACAGCTAGTCAAGAGACCCAGTACTTC
-	-	TRBJ2-7	TRBV15	CATSRDRGGQYF	TGTGCCACCAGCAGAGATCGGGGTGGGCAGTACTTC
few	-	TRBJ2-5	TRBV28	CASRLPTTSTETQYF	TGTGCCAGCAGGTTACCCACTACCTCGACGGAGACCCAGTACTTC
-	-	TRBJ1-1	TRBV29-1	CSVMHGEAFF	TGCAGCGTTATGCACGGGGAAGCTTTCTTT
-	-	TRBJ2-5	TRBV9	CASSVGGLQETQYF	TGTGCCAGCAGCGTAGGAGGGCTTCAAGAGACCCAGTACTTC
-	TRBD2	TRBJ2-1	TRBV29-1	CSVLQGGLLNEQFF	TGCAGCGTTCTCCAGGGAGGGCTACTCAATGAGCAGTTCTTC
few	TRBD2	TRBJ2-7	TRBV27	CASSLQGLAGEQYF	TGTGCCAGCAGTTTGCAGGGACTAGCTGGCGAGCAGTACTTC
few	-	TRBJ2-5	TRBV6-2/TRBV6-3	CASSFGPRETQYF	TGTGCCAGCAGTTTCGGCCCAAGGGAGACCCAGTACTTC
-	-	TRBJ1-5	TRBV23-1	CASSHRWAVGQPQHF	TGCGCCAGCAGTCATAGATGGGCAGTGGGACAGCCCCAGCATTTT
-	TRBD2	TRBJ2-1	TRBV5-6	CASSGFWGRAGDEQFF	TGTGCCAGCAGCGGCTTTTGGGGGAGGGCCGGGGATGAGCAGTTCTTC
-	-	TRBJ1-5	TRBV20-1	CSLRASNQPQHF	TGCAGTCTCAGGGCTAGCAATCAGCCCCAGCATTTT
-	-	TRBJ2-3	TRBV29-1	CSVGTAVGGTDTQYF	TGCAGCGTCGGAACGGCAGTTGGCGGCACAGATACGCAGTATTTT
many	-	TRBJ1-2	TRBV6-5	CASRNPGEEGYGYTF	TGTGCCAGCAGGAATCCTGGGGAGGAAGGCTATGGCTACACCTTC
many	-	TRBJ2-3	TRBV2	CASSADTDTQYF	TGTGCCAGCAGTGCAGATACAGATACGCAGTATTTT
many	TRBD1	TRBJ1-6	TRBV7-9	CASSSQSRTGAGNSPLHF	TGTGCCAGCAGCTCGCAAAGCCGGACAGGAGCTGGGAATTCACCCCTCCACTTT
-	TRBD1	TRBJ2-7	TRBV10-3	CAIRQGQRNEQYF	TGTGCCATCCGACAGGGTCAGCGGAACGAGCAGTACTTC
-	TRBD1	TRBJ2-7	TRBV28	CASSSRTGSYEQYF	TGTGCCAGCAGTTCCCGGACAGGATCCTACGAGCAGTACTTC
many	-	TRBJ2-7	TRBV28	CASSRTPTYEQYF	TGTGCCAGCAGCCGGACACCAACCTACGAGCAGTACTTC
-	-	TRBJ1-2	TRBV28	CAIKARWGGGTF	-
-	-	TRBJ2-4	TRBV4-3	CASSQDLWGSQNIQYF	TGCGCCAGCAGCCAAGATCTATGGGGGTCCCAAAACATTCAGTACTTC
-	-	TRBJ2-7	TRBV29-1	CSVEEGTMGVYEQYF	TGCAGCGTTGAAGAAGGGACCATGGGGGTCTACGAGCAGTACTTC
few	-	TRBJ2-7	TRBV21-1	CASSMQHKAYEQYF	TGTGCCAGCAGCATGCAGCATAAGGCCTACGAGCAGTACTTC
few	TRBD1	TRBJ1-1	TRBV2	CASSESRTGEAFF	TGTGCCAGCAGTGAATCAAGAACAGGGGAGGCTTTCTTT
-	-	TRBJ2-1	TRBV6-2/TRBV6-3	CASSYNSNNEQFF	TGTGCCAGCAGTTACAACAGCAACAATGAGCAGTTCTTC
-	-	TRBJ2-7	TRBV18	CASSPPYSYEQYF	TGTGCCAGCTCACCACCTTACAGCTACGAGCAGTACTTC
few	TRBD2	TRBJ2-7	TRBV4-3	CASSQERASGRPHSYEQYF	TGCGCCAGCAGCCAAGAGAGGGCTAGCGGGAGGCCACACTCCTACGAGCAGTACTTC
-	-	TRBJ1-1	TRBV4-3	CASSQATVRGSTEAFF	TGCGCCAGCAGCCAAGCAACAGTTCGGGGGTCCACTGAAGCTTTCTTT
-	-	TRBJ1-5	TRBV6-6	CASRGGQPQHF	TGTGCCAGCAGGGGAGGGCAGCCCCAGCATTTT
-	TRBD1	TRBJ1-2	TRBV20-1	CSARSPAGGPYGYTF	TGCAGTGCTAGATCCCCGGCAGGGGGGCCTTATGGCTACACCTTC
-	-	TRBJ2-6	TRBV5-4	CASSLVGAGANVLTF	TGTGCCAGCAGCTTGGTGGGGGCAGGGGCCAACGTCCTGACTTTC
-	-	TRBJ2-2	TRBV6-2/TRBV6-3	CASSYRGGSGELFF	TGTGCCAGCAGTTATCGAGGCGGGTCCGGGGAGCTGTTTTTT
-	TRBD2	TRBJ2-5	TRBV5-1	CASSLGFPGGQETQYF	TGCGCCAGCAGCTTGGGTTTTCCCGGGGGGCAAGAGACCCAGTACTTC
-	TRBD2	TRBJ2-2	TRBV4-2	CASSQLPLLAGVGAGELFF	TGTGCCAGCAGCCAGCTTCCCCTCCTAGCGGGAGTAGGCGCCGGGGAGCTGTTTTTT
-	-	TRBJ2-7	TRBV12-3/TRBV12-4	CASSPTGTALYEQYF	TGTGCCAGCAGCCCCACCGGGACTGCTCTTTACGAGCAGTACTTC
-	-	TRBJ2-7	TRBV29-1	CSVGTAGANYEQYF	TGCAGCGTTGGAACGGCAGGGGCGAACTACGAGCAGTACTTC
-	TRBD2	TRBJ2-7	TRBV6-5	CASTFPTSGIEYF	TGTGCCAGCACCTTTCCGACTAGCGGGATTGAGTACTTC
-	-	TRBJ1-5	TRBV6-2/TRBV6-3	CASSYERNQPQHF	TGTGCCAGCAGTTACGAGAGAAATCAGCCCCAGCATTTT
-	TRBD1	TRBJ1-5	TRBV6-1	CAVRGLSQPQHF	TGTGCCGTCAGGGGGCTTAGTCAGCCCCAGCATTTT
many	TRBD2	TRBJ2-3	TRBV5-1	CASKRGFETDTQYF	TGCGCCAGCAAGCGGGGGTTCGAGACAGATACGCAGTATTTT